Following are 5 T cell receptor beta chains from one sample sequenced in a study of graft-versus-host responses after intestinal transplantation. These TCRs' antigens remain unknown. The method was immunoSEQ multiplex PCR; TCRdb's version includes in-frame clones alone and lacks a portion of them. The sample contains some 40,000 clones, roughly 92% of which appear only once. The source material was unstimulated CD8+ T cells sorted from spleen or lymph node cells, sampled before transplant. The receptors derive from a human donor who was the organ donor for an intestinal transplant.

This chain links TRBV4-3 with TRBJ2-2, with D maybe TRBD1 (5 bases). V was shortened by 3 bases and J by 7 bases, with 12 bases between the two germline ends. The CDR3 is made up of 14 amino acids. Germline CDR1 is LGHNA and CDR2 is YSLEER. CDR3 nucleotide sequence: TGCGCCAGCAGCCAGTCAACAGGAAGCGGGGAGCTGTTTTTT. Translation gives CASSQSTGSGELFF.

V is TRBV7-2 and J is TRBJ2-5; no clear D. This CDR3 comprises 13 residues. Trimming took 5 bases from V and 0 from J, leaving 7 bases between them. From germline, CDR1 is SGHTA and CDR2 FQGNSA. The CDR3 region has the DNA TGTGCCAGCAGCGACGAGTACCAAGAGACCCAGTACTTC. Encoded protein: CASSDEYQETQYF.

The chain uses TRBV4-2 and TRBJ2-1; 8 bases fit TRBD2. Unmatched junction bases numbered 12, after V lost 0 bases and J lost 5 bases. The CDR3 is 18 residues long. Germline CDR1 is LGHNA and CDR2 is YNFKEQ. The CDR3 region is CASSQDPGGGVRDNEQFF. Here the CDR3 DNA reads TGTGCCAGCAGCCAAGATCCGGGAGGGGGGGTAAGGGACAATGAGCAGTTCTTC.

This chain joins TRBV5-1 and TRBJ2-3; TRBD2 aligns across 11 bases. The CDR3 extends over 17 amino acids. The trim removed 3 bases at V and 5 bases at J, leaving 11 bases unmatched. The germline gives CDR1 SGHRS, CDR2 YFSETQ. CDR3 sequence: CASSSPTSGKYGDTQYF. The DNA of the CDR3 is TGCGCCAGCAGCTCGCCGACTAGCGGGAAGTACGGAGATACGCAGTATTTT.

The V gene is TRBV9, the J gene TRBJ1-3; D gene ambiguous. This CDR3 has 15 residues. The V end was cut by 0 bases, the J end by 0 bases, with 7 bases between. Germline V gene data show CDR1 as SGDLS and CDR2 as YYNGEE. CDR3 amino acids: CASSVDGVSGNTIYF. CDR3 in DNA: TGTGCCAGCAGCGTAGACGGGGTCTCTGGAAACACCATATATTTT.